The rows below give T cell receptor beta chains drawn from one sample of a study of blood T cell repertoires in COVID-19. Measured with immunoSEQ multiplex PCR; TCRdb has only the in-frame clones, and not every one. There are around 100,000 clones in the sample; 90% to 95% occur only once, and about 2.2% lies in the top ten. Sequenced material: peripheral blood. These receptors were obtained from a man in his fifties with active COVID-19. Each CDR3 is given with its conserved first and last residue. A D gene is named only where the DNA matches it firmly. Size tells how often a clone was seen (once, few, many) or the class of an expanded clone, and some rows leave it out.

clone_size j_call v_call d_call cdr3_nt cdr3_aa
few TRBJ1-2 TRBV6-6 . TGTGCCAGCAGCCCTCTCCACTATGGCTACACCTTC CASSPLHYGYTF
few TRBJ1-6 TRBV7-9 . TGTGCCAGCAGCTTAGTCCAGGGTTATAATTCACCCCTCCACTTT CASSLVQGYNSPLHF
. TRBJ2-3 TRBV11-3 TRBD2 TGTGCCAGCAGCTTTGGGACTAGCCGACTGTACACAGATACGCAGTATTTT CASSFGTSRLYTDTQYF
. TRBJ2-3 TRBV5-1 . TGCGCCAGCGGGGTGGGGACAATCACAGATACGCAGTATTTT CASGVGTITDTQYF
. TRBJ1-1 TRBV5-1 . TGCGCCAGCAGCTTGGAATTTATGAACACTGAAGCTTTCTTT CASSLEFMNTEAFF
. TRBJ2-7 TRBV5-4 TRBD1 TGTGCCAGCAGCTTGGCGGACAGGGGTGCCTACGAGCAGTACTTC CASSLADRGAYEQYF
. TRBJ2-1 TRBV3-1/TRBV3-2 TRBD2 TGTGCCAGCAGCCCCCGGACTAGCGCTTACAATGAGCAGTTCTTC CASSPRTSAYNEQFF
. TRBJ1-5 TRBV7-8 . TGTGCCAGCAGCTTCGGACAGATTAGCAATCAGCCCCAGCATTTT CASSFGQISNQPQHF
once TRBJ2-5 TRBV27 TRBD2 TGTGCCAGCAGTTCTGACCGGGCTAGCGGGAGGACGGGAGAGACCCAGTACTTC CASSSDRASGRTGETQYF
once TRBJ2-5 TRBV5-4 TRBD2 TGTGCCAGCAGCCCGGGGGAGGGAAGGAGAGAGACCCAGTACTTC CASSPGEGRRETQYF